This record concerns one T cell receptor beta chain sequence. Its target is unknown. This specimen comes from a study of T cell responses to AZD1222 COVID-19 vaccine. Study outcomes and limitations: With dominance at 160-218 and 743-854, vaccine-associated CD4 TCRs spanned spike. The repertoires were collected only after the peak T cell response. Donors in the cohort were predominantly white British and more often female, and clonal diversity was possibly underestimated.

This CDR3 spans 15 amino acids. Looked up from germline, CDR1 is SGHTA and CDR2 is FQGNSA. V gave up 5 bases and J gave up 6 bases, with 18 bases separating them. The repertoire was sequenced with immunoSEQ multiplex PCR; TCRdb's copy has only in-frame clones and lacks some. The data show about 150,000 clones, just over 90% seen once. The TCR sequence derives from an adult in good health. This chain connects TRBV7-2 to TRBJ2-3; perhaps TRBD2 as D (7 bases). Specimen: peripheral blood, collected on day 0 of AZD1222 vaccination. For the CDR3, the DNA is TGTGCCAGCAGCCGCTGGGCGGGGGCTAGGGATACGCAGTATTTT. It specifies CASSRWAGARDTQYF.